This T cell receptor beta chain was found in a study of control samples from healthy donors and cancer patients. The CDR3 consists of 13 residues. With 5 bases removed from V and 6 bases from J, the gap between germline ends came to 11 bases. Per the germline V gene, CDR1 is MNHNY and CDR2 is SVGAGI (reference sequence). In its sample, this clone was seen once. The table came from immunoSEQ multiplex PCR; TCRdb's copy has only in-frame clones and leaves some out. Of more than 110,000 clones listed, roughly 92% are singletons. V usage is TRBV6-6 and J usage is TRBJ1-5; D is undetermined. Source material: blood. The TCR originated in a man aged 25-40 years in good health. DNA for the CDR3: TGTGCCAGCAGTACGGCCAATCGTCAGCCCCAGCATTTT. Its translation is CASSTANRQPQHF.